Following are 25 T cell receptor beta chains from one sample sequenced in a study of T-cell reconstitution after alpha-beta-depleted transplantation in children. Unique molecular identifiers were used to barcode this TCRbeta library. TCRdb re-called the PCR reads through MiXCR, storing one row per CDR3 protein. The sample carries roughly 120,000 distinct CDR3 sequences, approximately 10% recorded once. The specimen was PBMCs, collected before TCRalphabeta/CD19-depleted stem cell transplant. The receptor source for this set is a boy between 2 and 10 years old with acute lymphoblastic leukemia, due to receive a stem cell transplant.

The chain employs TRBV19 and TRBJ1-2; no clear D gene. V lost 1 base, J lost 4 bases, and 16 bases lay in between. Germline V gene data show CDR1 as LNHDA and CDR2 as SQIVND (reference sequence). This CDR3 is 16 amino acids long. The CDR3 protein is CASSIATAALRYGYTF. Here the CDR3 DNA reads TGTGCCAGTAGTATAGCCACCGCAGCTCTCCGCTATGGCTACACCTTC.

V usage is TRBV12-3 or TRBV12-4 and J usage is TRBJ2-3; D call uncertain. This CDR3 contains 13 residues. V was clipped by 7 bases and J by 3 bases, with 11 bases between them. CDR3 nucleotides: TGTGCCAGCACTTTTGACTCAACAGATACGCAGTATTTT. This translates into CASTFDSTDTQYF.

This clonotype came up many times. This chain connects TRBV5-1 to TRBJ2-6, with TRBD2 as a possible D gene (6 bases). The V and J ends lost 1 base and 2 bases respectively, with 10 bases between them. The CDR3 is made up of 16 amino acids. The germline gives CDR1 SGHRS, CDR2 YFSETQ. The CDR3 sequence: CASSLLSGAGANVLTF. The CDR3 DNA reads TGCGCCAGCAGCTTGTTGTCGGGGGCTGGGGCCAACGTCCTGACTTTC.

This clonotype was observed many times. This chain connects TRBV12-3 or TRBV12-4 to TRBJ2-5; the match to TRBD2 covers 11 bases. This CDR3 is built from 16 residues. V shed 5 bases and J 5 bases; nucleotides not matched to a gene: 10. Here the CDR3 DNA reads TGTGCCAGCAGTCCGAGTAGCGGGAGGGCGGTGGAGACCCAGTACTTC. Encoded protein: CASSPSSGRAVETQYF.

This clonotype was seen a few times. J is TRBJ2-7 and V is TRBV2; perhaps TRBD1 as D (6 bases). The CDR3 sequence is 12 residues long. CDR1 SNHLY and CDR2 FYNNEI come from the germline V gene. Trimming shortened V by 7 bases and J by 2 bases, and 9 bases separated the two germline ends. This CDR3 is CASTQGTYEQYF. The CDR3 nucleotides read TGTGCCAGCACGCAGGGGACCTACGAGCAGTACTTC. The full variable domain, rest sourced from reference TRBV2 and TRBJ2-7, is EPEVTQTPSHQVTQMGQEVILRCVPISNHLYFYWYRQILGQKVEFLVSFYNNEISEKSEIFDDQFSVERPDGSNFTLKIRSTKLEDSAMYFCASTQGTYEQYFGPGTRLTVT.

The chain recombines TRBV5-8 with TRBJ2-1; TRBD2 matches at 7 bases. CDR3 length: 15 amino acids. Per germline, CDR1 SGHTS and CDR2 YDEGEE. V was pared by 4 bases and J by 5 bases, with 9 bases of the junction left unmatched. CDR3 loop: CASSLGGIKNNEQFF. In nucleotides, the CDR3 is TGTGCCAGCAGCCTGGGAGGGATTAAGAACAATGAGCAGTTCTTC.

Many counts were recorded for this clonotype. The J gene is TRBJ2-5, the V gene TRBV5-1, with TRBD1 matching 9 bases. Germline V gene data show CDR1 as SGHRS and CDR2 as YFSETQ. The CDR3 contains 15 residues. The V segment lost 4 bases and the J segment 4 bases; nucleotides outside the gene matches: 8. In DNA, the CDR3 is TGCGCCAGCAGCGGGTGGACAGGGGTGAGAGAGACCCAGTACTTC. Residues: CASSGWTGVRETQYF.

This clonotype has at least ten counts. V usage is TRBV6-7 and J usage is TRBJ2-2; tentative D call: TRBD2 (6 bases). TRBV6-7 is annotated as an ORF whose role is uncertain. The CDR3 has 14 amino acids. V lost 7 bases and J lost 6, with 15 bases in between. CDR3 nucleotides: TGTGCCAGCACTATCCCTAGCGATTCCGGGGAGCTGTTTTTT. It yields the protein CASTIPSDSGELFF.

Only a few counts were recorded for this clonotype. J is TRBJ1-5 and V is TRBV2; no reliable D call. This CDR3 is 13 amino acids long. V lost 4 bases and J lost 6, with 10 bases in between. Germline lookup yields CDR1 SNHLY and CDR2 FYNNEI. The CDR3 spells CASSGGKGQPQHF. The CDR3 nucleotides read TGTGCCAGCAGTGGCGGAAAAGGTCAGCCCCAGCATTTT.

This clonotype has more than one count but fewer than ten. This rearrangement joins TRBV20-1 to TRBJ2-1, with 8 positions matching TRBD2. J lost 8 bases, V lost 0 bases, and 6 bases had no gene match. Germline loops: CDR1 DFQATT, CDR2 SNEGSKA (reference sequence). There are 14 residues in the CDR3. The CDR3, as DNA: TGCAGTGCTAGAGACTCGACTAGCGTCGATGAGCAGTTCTTC. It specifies CSARDSTSVDEQFF.

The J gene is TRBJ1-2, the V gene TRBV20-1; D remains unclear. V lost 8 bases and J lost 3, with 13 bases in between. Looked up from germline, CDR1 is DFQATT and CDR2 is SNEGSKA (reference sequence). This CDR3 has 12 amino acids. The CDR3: CSPFWADYGYTF. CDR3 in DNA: TGCAGTCCGTTTTGGGCGGACTATGGCTACACCTTC.

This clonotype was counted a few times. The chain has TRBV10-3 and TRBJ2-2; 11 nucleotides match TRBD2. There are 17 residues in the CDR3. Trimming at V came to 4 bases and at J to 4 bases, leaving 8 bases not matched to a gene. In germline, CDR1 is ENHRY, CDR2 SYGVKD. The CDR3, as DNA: TGTGCCATCAGTGCCCGTAGCGGGAGGGCCGCCACCGGGGAGCTGTTTTTT. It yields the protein CAISARSGRAATGELFF.

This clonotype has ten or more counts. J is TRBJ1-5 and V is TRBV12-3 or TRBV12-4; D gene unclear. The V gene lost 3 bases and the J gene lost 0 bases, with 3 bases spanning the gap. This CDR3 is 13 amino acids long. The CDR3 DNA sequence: TGTGCCAGCAGTTTGTCTAGCAATCAGCCCCAGCATTTT. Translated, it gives CASSLSSNQPQHF.

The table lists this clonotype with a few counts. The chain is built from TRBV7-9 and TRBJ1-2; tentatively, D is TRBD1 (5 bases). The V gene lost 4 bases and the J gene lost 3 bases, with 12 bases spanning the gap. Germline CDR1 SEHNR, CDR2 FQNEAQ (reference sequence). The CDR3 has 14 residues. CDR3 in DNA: TGTGCCAGCAGCTACTCGATGGGGGACTATGGCTACACCTTC. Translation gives CASSYSMGDYGYTF.

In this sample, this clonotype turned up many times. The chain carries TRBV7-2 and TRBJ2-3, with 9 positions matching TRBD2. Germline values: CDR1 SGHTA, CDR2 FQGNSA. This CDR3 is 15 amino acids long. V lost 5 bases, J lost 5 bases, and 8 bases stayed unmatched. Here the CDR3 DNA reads TGTGCCAGCAGCCCTCTAGCGGGATGGGGAGATACGCAGTATTTT. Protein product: CASSPLAGWGDTQYF.

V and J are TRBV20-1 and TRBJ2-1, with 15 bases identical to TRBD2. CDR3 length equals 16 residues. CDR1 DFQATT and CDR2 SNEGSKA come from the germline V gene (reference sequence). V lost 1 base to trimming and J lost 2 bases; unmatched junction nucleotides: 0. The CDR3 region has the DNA TGCAGTGCTAGAGGGACTAGCGGGAGGGCCTACAATGAGCAGTTCTTC. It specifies CSARGTSGRAYNEQFF.

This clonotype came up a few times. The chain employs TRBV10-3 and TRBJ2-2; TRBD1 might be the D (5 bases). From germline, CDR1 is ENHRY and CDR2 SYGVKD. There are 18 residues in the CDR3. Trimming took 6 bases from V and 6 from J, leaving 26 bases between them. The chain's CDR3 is CAIRDTTARRTVAGELFF. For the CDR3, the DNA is TGTGCCATCAGGGACACCACGGCGAGAAGAACTGTCGCCGGGGAGCTGTTTTTT.

This CDR3 reads CASTLMEGRYGYTF. The DNA of the CDR3 is TGTGCCAGCACCTTGATGGAGGGGCGCTATGGCTACACCTTC. This sequence joins TRBV12-3 or TRBV12-4 and TRBJ1-2; possible D gene TRBD1, 5 bases. The CDR3 runs to 14 residues. Trimming left V 7 bases short and J 4 bases short, with 16 bases between.

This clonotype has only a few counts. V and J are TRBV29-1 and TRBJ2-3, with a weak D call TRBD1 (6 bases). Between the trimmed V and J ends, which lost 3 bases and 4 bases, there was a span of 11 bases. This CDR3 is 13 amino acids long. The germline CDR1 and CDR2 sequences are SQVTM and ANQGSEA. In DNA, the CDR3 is TGCAGCGTTGATGGGACATCCGCAGATACGCAGTATTTT. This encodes CSVDGTSADTQYF.

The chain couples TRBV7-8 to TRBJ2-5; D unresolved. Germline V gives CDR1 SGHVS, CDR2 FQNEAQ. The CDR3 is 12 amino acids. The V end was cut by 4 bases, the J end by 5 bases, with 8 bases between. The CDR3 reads CASSSSRETQYF. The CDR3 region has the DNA TGTGCCAGCAGCTCGTCACGGGAGACCCAGTACTTC.

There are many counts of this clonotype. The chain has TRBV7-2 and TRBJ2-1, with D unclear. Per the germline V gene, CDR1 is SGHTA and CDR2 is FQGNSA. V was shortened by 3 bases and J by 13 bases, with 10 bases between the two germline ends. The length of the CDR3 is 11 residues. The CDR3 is CASSLTRYQFF. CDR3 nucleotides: TGTGCCAGCAGCTTGACACGTTATCAGTTCTTC.

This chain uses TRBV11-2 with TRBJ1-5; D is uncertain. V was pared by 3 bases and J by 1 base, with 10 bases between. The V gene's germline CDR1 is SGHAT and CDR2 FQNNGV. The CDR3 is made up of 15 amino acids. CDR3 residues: CASSFTRGSNQPQHF. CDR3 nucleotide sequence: TGTGCCAGCAGCTTTACGCGGGGAAGCAATCAGCCCCAGCATTTT.

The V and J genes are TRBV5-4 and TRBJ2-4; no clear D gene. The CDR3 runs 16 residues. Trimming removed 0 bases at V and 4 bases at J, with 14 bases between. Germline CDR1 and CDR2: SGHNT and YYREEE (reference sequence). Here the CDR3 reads CASSLGTASGKNIQYF. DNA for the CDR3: TGTGCCAGCAGCTTGGGGACCGCGAGTGGGAAAAACATTCAGTACTTC.

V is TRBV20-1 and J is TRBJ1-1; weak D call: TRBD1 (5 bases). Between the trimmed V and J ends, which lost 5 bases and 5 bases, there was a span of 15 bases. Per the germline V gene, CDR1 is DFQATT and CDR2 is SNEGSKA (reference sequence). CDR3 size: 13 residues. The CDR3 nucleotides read TGCAGTGCTCAAGGGAGGGGAAGGACTGAAGCTTTCTTT. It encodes CSAQGRGRTEAFF.

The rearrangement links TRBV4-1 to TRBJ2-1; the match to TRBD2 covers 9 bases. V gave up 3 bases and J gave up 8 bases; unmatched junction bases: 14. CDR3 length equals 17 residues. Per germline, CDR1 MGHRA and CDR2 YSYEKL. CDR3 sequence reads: CASSQGRGASGIHEQFF. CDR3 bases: TGCGCCAGCAGCCAGGGCCGTGGGGCTAGCGGGATCCATGAGCAGTTCTTC.